This T cell receptor (beta chain) derives from a study of CD8 T cells in ankylosing spondylitis. This clonotype came up many times. TCRdb redid the calling of the 5' RACE reads with MiXCR, one entry per CDR3 protein. The sample lists 100,000 or so distinct CDR3 sequences, nearly 25% occurring once. The germline gives CDR1 SGHKS, CDR2 YYEKEE (reference sequence). CDR3 length equals 17 residues. The ends were cut back, 2 bases at V and 0 bases at J, with 18 bases in the middle. This chain joins TRBV5-5 and TRBJ2-7; possibly TRBD1 for D (6 bases). The receptor was isolated from a male donor with ankylosing spondylitis. The sample taken for sequencing was synovial fluid, either unsorted or a sorted T cell fraction (not recorded which). The CDR3 DNA reads as TGTGCCAGCAGCTTAGGGTTGAAAGGACAGTACTCCTACGAGCAGTACTTC. Translating it yields CASSLGLKGQYSYEQYF.